This T cell receptor (beta chain) was captured by sequencing in a study of T-cell memory formation after mild COVID-19. The table lists this clonotype with a few counts. After 5'RACE with constant-segment primers, TCR alpha and TCR beta cDNA libraries carrying sample barcodes and UMIs were obtained. TCRdb re-called the 5' RACE reads through MiXCR, storing one row per CDR3 protein. This sample carries 300,000 to 400,000 distinct CDR3 sequences, 12% to 15% of them seen once, and the ten largest clones take about 20%. This TCR came from a young man who had mild COVID-19 (a few samples of this study predate the infection). Cell type and time point are not known. The sequenced sample was PBMCs or a T cell subset sorted from them (not recorded which).

DNA for the CDR3: TGTGCCAGCTCACCCGGGACAGGGGGAGGCGAGCAGTACTTC. Protein product: CASSPGTGGGEQYF. The chain has TRBV18 and TRBJ2-7; TRBD1 agrees at 11 bases. Germline V lookup: CDR1 KGHSH, CDR2 LQKENI. After removal of 3 bases from V and 6 bases from J, the junction contained 4 bases not matched to a gene. This CDR3 spans 14 amino acids.